Presented here are 27 T cell receptor beta chains from one specimen sequenced in a study of blood T cell repertoires in COVID-19. The method was immunoSEQ multiplex PCR; TCRdb's version includes in-frame clones alone and lacks a portion of them. Seen here are 150,000 to 200,000 clones, around 80% observed once, and the top ten hold about 6.5%. The sequencing input was peripheral blood. These receptors were taken from a man between 65 and 80 years old with active or convalescent COVID-19.

The rearrangement links TRBV12-3 or TRBV12-4 to TRBJ2-1; D not certain. Trimming left V 2 bases short and J 7 bases short, with 6 bases between. This CDR3 contains 12 residues. CDR3 sequence: CASSLLVNEQFF. CDR3 bases: TGTGCCAGCAGTTTACTAGTAAATGAGCAGTTCTTC.

J is TRBJ1-6 and V is TRBV21-1; TRBD1, the D gene given by the table, was not confirmed from the DNA. TRBV21-1 is a pseudogene. This CDR3 is built from 17 residues. The CDR3 region is CASSKARGTSYNSPLHF. DNA for the CDR3: TGTGCCAGCAGCAAAGCTAGGGGGACCTCCTATAATTCACCCCTCCACTTT.

This clone appeared a single time. V gene TRBV3-1 (or the pseudogene TRBV3-2) combines with J gene TRBJ2-7; 8 positions agree with TRBD1. Looked up from germline, CDR1 is LGHDT and CDR2 is YNNKEL (reference sequence). Losses at the gene ends were 3 bases for V and 5 bases for J; bases not matched to a gene: 12. This CDR3 region has 16 residues. CDR3 sequence: CASSHALQGVYDEQYF. The CDR3 DNA follows: TGTGCCAGCAGCCATGCATTACAGGGGGTTTACGACGAGCAGTACTTC.

This clone was counted a few times. The V and J genes are TRBV6-6 and TRBJ1-6; D is uncertain. The CDR3 is 14 amino acids. Germline V gene data show CDR1 as MNHNY and CDR2 as SVGAGI (reference sequence). V gave up 4 bases and J gave up 8 bases, with 12 bases separating them. The DNA of the CDR3 is TGTGCCAGCAGTTCCTCGACAATCGATTCACCCCTCCACTTT. It encodes CASSSSTIDSPLHF.

This clone was seen only once. This rearrangement joins TRBV3-1 (or the pseudogene TRBV3-2) to TRBJ2-1; D call uncertain. This CDR3 has 12 amino acids. In germline, CDR1 is LGHDT, CDR2 YNNKEL (reference sequence). V gave up 2 bases and J gave up 8 bases, with 7 bases separating them. The CDR3 spells CASSQRVDEQFF. Written as DNA, the CDR3 is TGTGCCAGCAGCCAACGGGTCGATGAGCAGTTCTTC.

The chain links TRBV5-1 to TRBJ1-1, with 7 bases fitting TRBD1. CDR1 SGHRS and CDR2 YFSETQ come from the germline V gene. The CDR3 runs 17 residues. Trimming removed 2 bases from V and 0 bases from J; junction bases left unmatched: 10. CDR3: CASSLQSGQLMNTEAFF. The CDR3 DNA reads as TGCGCCAGCAGCTTACAGTCGGGACAGCTTATGAACACTGAAGCTTTCTTT.

V is TRBV21-1 and J is TRBJ1-4; TRBD1, the table's D call, was not compared with the DNA. TRBV21-1 constitutes a pseudogene. This CDR3 comprises 17 residues. In DNA form, the CDR3 reads TGTGCCAGCAGCAAAGAGTTATCAGGGGCCTCTAATGAAAAACTGTTTTTT. Residues: CASSKELSGASNEKLFF.

This clone occurred a few times. J is TRBJ2-3 and V is TRBV6-2 or TRBV6-3; no firm D call. This CDR3 comprises 16 residues. Germline lookup yields CDR1 MNHEY and CDR2 SVGEGT. V was pared by 3 bases and J by 0 bases, with 13 bases between. The CDR3 bases are TGTGCCAGCAGTTATTCTTTACATGTTAGCACAGATACGCAGTATTTT. It is translated as CASSYSLHVSTDTQYF.

The chain joins TRBV4-2 to TRBJ2-3; TRBD2 is a possible D gene (7 bases). Trimming removed 5 bases from V and 1 base from J, with 16 bases in between. Germline V gene data show CDR1 as LGHNA and CDR2 as YNFKEQ. There are 16 residues in the CDR3. The CDR3 protein is CASSYRGGERTDTQYF. The CDR3 DNA sequence: TGTGCCAGCAGCTATAGGGGGGGGGAACGCACAGATACGCAGTATTTT.

CDR3 bases: TGTGCCAGCAGCTTTGTATCCAGGGTGGACACCGGGGAGCTGTTTTTT. It translates to CASSFVSRVDTGELFF. The chain couples TRBV12-1 to TRBJ2-2; TRBD1 was called by the table and not checked on the DNA. TRBV12-1 is a pseudogene segment. The CDR3 totals 16 residues.

The DNA for the CDR3 is TGTGCCAGCAGCTTAGTCGCCTCGAGCTCCTACAATGAGCAGTTCTTC. It translates to CASSLVASSSYNEQFF. The J gene is TRBJ2-1, the V gene TRBV7-9; D remains ambiguous. CDR1 and CDR2 from the germline V gene are SEHNR and FQNEAQ (reference sequence). The CDR3 extends over 16 amino acids. Trimming took off 1 base at V and 0 bases at J, with 10 bases between the two ends.

V usage is TRBV18 and J usage is TRBJ2-6; D is perhaps TRBD1 (6 bases). The length of the CDR3 is 17 residues. CDR1 is KGHSH and CDR2 is LQKENI in the germline V gene. V gave up 3 bases and J gave up 0 bases, with 12 bases separating them. CDR3 sequence reads: CASSPLTGNSGANVLTF. CDR3 coding DNA: TGTGCCAGCTCACCGTTGACAGGCAACTCTGGGGCCAACGTCCTGACTTTC.

This sequence joins TRBV5-4 and TRBJ2-5, with D perhaps matching TRBD1 (6 bases). The V gene's germline CDR1 is SGHNT and CDR2 YYREEE (reference sequence). V was clipped by 1 base and J by 0 bases, with 7 bases between them. This CDR3 has 14 residues. The CDR3 region is CASSLSGDQETQYF. The CDR3 DNA reads as TGTGCCAGCAGCTTGTCAGGGGACCAAGAGACCCAGTACTTC. Using reference TRBV5-4 and TRBJ2-5 for the parts outside the CDR3, the full variable domain is ETGVTQSPTHLIKTRGQQVTLRCSSQSGHNTVSWYQQALGQGPQFIFQYYREEENGRGNFPPRFSGLQFPNYSSELNVNALELDDSALYLCASSLSGDQETQYFGPGTRLLVL.

The chain couples TRBV6-5 to TRBJ1-2; a possible D gene is TRBD1 (5 bases). Looked up from germline, CDR1 is MNHEY and CDR2 is SVGAGI. The CDR3 covers 14 residues. V lost 7 bases and J 4 bases, leaving 16 bases between the germline ends. As DNA, the CDR3 is TGTGCCAGCACCCTGGGCGGAGGGACCTATGGCTACACCTTC. Amino acids: CASTLGGGTYGYTF.

The chain is built from TRBV5-5 and TRBJ2-3, with no clear D. The CDR3 has 12 amino acids. The germline V gene has CDR1 SGHKS and CDR2 YYEKEE (reference sequence). Trimming pared 4 bases from V and 3 bases from J, leaving 6 bases between. Here the CDR3 reads CASSPVTDTQYF. CDR3 DNA: TGTGCCAGCAGCCCTGTTACAGATACGCAGTATTTT.

J is TRBJ2-3 and V is TRBV24-1; 10 bases are a match to TRBD2. The junction had 5 bases not matched to a gene; V was cut back by 2 bases and J by 4 bases. CDR1 is KGHDR and CDR2 is SFDVKD in the germline V gene. CDR3 length: 16 amino acids. The CDR3 region has the DNA TGTGCCACCAGTGATTCTAGCGGGAGTGGAGCAGATACGCAGTATTTT. It yields the protein CATSDSSGSGADTQYF.

The J gene is TRBJ2-7, the V gene TRBV7-2; 7 bases align to TRBD1. There are 18 residues in the CDR3. The V gene end was trimmed by 3 bases and the J gene end by 3 bases; junction bases not matched to a gene: 17. CDR1 and CDR2 (germline): SGHTA, FQGNSA. The CDR3 is CASSFEQGFLTGFYEQYF. In DNA, the CDR3 is TGTGCCAGCAGCTTTGAACAGGGGTTCCTGACCGGCTTCTACGAGCAGTACTTC.

The chain carries TRBV7-2 and TRBJ1-2, with 7 bases matching TRBD1. The CDR3 has 15 residues. Germline assignment: CDR1 SGHTA and CDR2 FQGNSA. V lost 0 bases, J lost 6 bases, and 7 bases stayed unmatched. The CDR3 loop reads CASSLALGGGHGYTF. The CDR3 region has the DNA TGTGCCAGCAGCTTAGCGCTCGGAGGGGGCCATGGCTACACCTTC.

This clone appeared once. The chain recombines TRBV27 with TRBJ1-5, with 7 bases identical to TRBD1. CDR1 is MNHEY and CDR2 is SMNVEV in the germline V gene (reference sequence). V dropped 2 bases and J dropped 2; count of bases not matched to a gene: 9. The CDR3 is 17 residues long. The CDR3 coding sequence is TGTGCCAGCAGTTTACGGGGAACAGGGGCTGGCAATCAGCCCCAGCATTTT. Residues: CASSLRGTGAGNQPQHF.

This chain uses TRBV20-1 with TRBJ1-1; D might be TRBD1 (5 bases). The V gene lost 3 bases and the J gene lost 1 base, with 12 bases spanning the gap. Germline V gene data show CDR1 as DFQATT and CDR2 as SNEGSKA (reference sequence). The CDR3 sequence is 14 residues long. This chain's CDR3 is CSASFGHPNTEAFF. The CDR3, as DNA: TGCAGTGCTAGTTTCGGACACCCGAACACTGAAGCTTTCTTT.

This clone occurred once. The chain links TRBV7-2 to TRBJ2-3; 10 bases line up with TRBD1. Trimming at V came to 4 bases and at J to 6 bases, leaving 4 bases not matched to a gene. Germline CDR1 SGHTA, CDR2 FQGNSA. This CDR3 is built from 14 residues. CDR3 coding DNA: TGTGCCAGCAGCTCGGACAGGGGGTCGGATACGCAGTATTTT. Protein: CASSSDRGSDTQYF. Full variable domain (outside the CDR3, taken from reference TRBV7-2 and TRBJ2-3): GAGVSQSPSNKVTEKGKDVELRCDPISGHTALYWYRQSLGQGLEFLIYFQGNSAPDKSGLPSDRFSAERTGGSVSTLTIQRTQQEDSAVYLCASSSDRGSDTQYFGPGTRLTVL.

The chain employs TRBV5-4 and TRBJ2-5, with 9 bases matching TRBD1. This CDR3 has 14 residues. V trimming: 3 bases; J trimming: 0 bases; junction bases outside the gene matches: 0. Looked up from germline, CDR1 is SGHNT and CDR2 is YYREEE (reference sequence). In DNA, the CDR3 is TGTGCCAGCAGCTGGGACAGGGACCAAGAGACCCAGTACTTC. Amino acid sequence: CASSWDRDQETQYF.

This clone has only one observation. J is TRBJ1-5 and V is TRBV7-9, with a possible D match to TRBD1 (6 bases). Trimming removed 5 bases at V and 6 bases at J, with 14 bases between. The CDR3 spans 14 residues. Germline CDR1 is SEHNR and CDR2 is FQNEAQ (reference sequence). CDR3 amino acids: CASSEGGGSQPQHF. The DNA for the CDR3 is TGTGCCAGCAGCGAAGGGGGGGGCAGTCAGCCCCAGCATTTT.

This CDR3 is CASSQLAGKFAKNIQYF. In DNA, the CDR3 is TGTGCCAGCAGCCAGCTAGCGGGGAAATTTGCCAAAAACATTCAGTACTTC. The rearrangement uses TRBV3-1 (or the pseudogene TRBV3-2) and TRBJ2-4, with 9 positions matching TRBD2. CDR1 and CDR2 (germline): LGHDT, YNNKEL (reference sequence). The CDR3 has 17 amino acids. With V trimmed by 3 bases and J by 1 base, 7 bases remained unmatched.

The chain uses TRBV10-1 and TRBJ2-7, with D tentatively TRBD1 (5 bases). The CDR3 is 14 amino acids. The germline V and J ends were trimmed by 2 bases and 4 bases, with 12 bases remaining between them. Germline loops: CDR1 WNHNN, CDR2 SYGVQD (reference sequence). CDR3 in DNA: TGCGCCAGCAGTGAGAACAGGTTGACATACGAGCAGTACTTC. Its translation: CASSENRLTYEQYF.

This clone showed up just a few times. This chain joins TRBV4-1 and TRBJ2-7; D not resolved. Germline V CDR1 and CDR2: MGHRA, YSYEKL. The length of the CDR3 is 15 residues. V lost 0 bases, J lost 0 bases, and 9 bases lay in between. In nucleotides, the CDR3 is TGCGCCAGCAGCCAAGAGGCGGCTAGCTCCTACGAGCAGTACTTC. Its translation is CASSQEAASSYEQYF.

V is TRBV2 and J is TRBJ2-2; 7 positions agree with TRBD1. The CDR3 loop spans 15 amino acids. Germline loops: CDR1 SNHLY, CDR2 FYNNEI. V gave up 7 bases and J gave up 6 bases; unmatched junction bases: 11. Written as DNA, the CDR3 is TGTGCCAGCATAGGAGACAGGGCCACCGCCGGGGAGCTGTTTTTT. It translates to CASIGDRATAGELFF.